Presented here are 15 T cell receptor beta chains from one specimen sequenced in a study of blood T cell repertoires in COVID-19. Using immunoSEQ multiplex PCR, the repertoire was profiled, and TCRdb retains in-frame clones only, with some absent. This sample has about 90,000 clones, with around 85% found just once. Source material: peripheral blood. The receptors were sampled from a man older than 75 with active or convalescent COVID-19.

This clone was counted between two and nine times. The chain is built from TRBV19 and TRBJ2-6; 8 bases line up with TRBD1. J was trimmed by 0 bases and V by 10 bases; bases with no gene match: 11. Germline-derived CDR1 and CDR2 are LNHDA and SQIVND (reference sequence). This CDR3 contains 17 residues. This CDR3 reads CATMVYRGTSGANVLTF. The CDR3, as DNA: TGTGCCACAATGGTCTACAGGGGGACCTCTGGGGCCAACGTCCTGACTTTC.

V usage is TRBV10-2 and J usage is TRBJ2-5; 7 bases line up with TRBD1. Per the germline V gene, CDR1 is WSHSY and CDR2 is SAAADI. The V segment lost 6 bases and the J segment 2 bases; nucleotides outside the gene matches: 9. This CDR3 comprises 15 residues. CDR3 loop: CASSFSGTEQETQYF. The CDR3 nucleotides are TGCGCCAGCAGCTTCTCCGGGACAGAACAAGAGACCCAGTACTTC.

The chain employs TRBV9 and TRBJ2-3, with TRBD2 matching over 13 bases. With V trimmed by 0 bases and J by 7 bases, 11 bases remained unmatched. CDR1 and CDR2 from the germline V gene are SGDLS and YYNGEE. The CDR3 runs to 18 residues. CDR3 protein: CASSVGSTSGGAVNTQYF. Here the CDR3 DNA reads TGTGCCAGCAGCGTAGGAAGTACTAGCGGGGGGGCAGTTAATACGCAGTATTTT. Supplemented by reference TRBV9 and TRBJ2-3, the full variable domain reads DSGVTQTPKHLITATGQRVTLRCSPRSGDLSVYWYQQSLDQGLQFLIQYYNGEERAKGNILERFSAQQFPDLHSELNLSSLELGDSALYFCASSVGSTSGGAVNTQYFGPGTRLTVL.

The chain recombines TRBV19 with TRBJ2-7; 8 bases line up with TRBD1. The V gene end was trimmed by 3 bases and the J gene end by 5 bases; junction bases not matched to a gene: 6. Germline V lookup: CDR1 LNHDA, CDR2 SQIVND (reference sequence). This CDR3 is built from 14 residues. The CDR3: CASSIAGGWHEQYF. For the CDR3, the DNA is TGTGCCAGTAGTATTGCAGGGGGCTGGCACGAGCAGTACTTC.

The V and J genes are TRBV13 and TRBJ1-2; D remains unclear. Trimming took off 1 base at V and 3 bases at J, with 21 bases between the two ends. The CDR3 spans 18 residues. Germline V gene lookup returns CDR1 PRHDT and CDR2 FYEKMQ (reference sequence). The CDR3 loop is CASSLDRQVRGSDYGYTF. DNA for the CDR3: TGTGCCAGCAGCTTAGATCGTCAGGTTCGCGGGAGTGACTATGGCTACACCTTC.

J is TRBJ2-1 and V is TRBV2, with 10 positions matching TRBD2. Trimming at V came to 4 bases and at J to 3 bases, leaving 15 bases not matched to a gene. Germline V lookup: CDR1 SNHLY, CDR2 FYNNEI. CDR3 length: 19 amino acids. The CDR3 reads CASSGVLSVQRGGYNEQFF. CDR3 in DNA: TGTGCCAGCAGTGGTGTTCTTTCGGTCCAGCGGGGGGGCTACAATGAGCAGTTCTTC.

The rearrangement links TRBV4-1 to TRBJ1-5; tentative D call: TRBD1 (6 bases). V lost 0 bases and J lost 6, with 12 bases in between. The CDR3 runs 15 residues. The germline gives CDR1 MGHRA, CDR2 YSYEKL. The CDR3 protein is CASSQETGFGQPQHF. CDR3 coding DNA: TGCGCCAGCAGCCAAGAAACAGGGTTCGGTCAGCCCCAGCATTTT.

This sequence joins TRBV3-1 (or the pseudogene TRBV3-2) and TRBJ1-5; 7 bases map to TRBD1. The trim removed 6 bases at V and 0 bases at J, leaving 5 bases unmatched. This CDR3 is built from 15 residues. Per germline, CDR1 LGHDT and CDR2 YNNKEL (reference sequence). The DNA of the CDR3 is TGTGCCAGCAGTCCAGGGGGTTATAGCAATCAGCCCCAGCATTTT. It translates to CASSPGGYSNQPQHF.

The chain joins TRBV28 to TRBJ2-7, with 11 nucleotides matching TRBD1. Germline V lookup: CDR1 MDHEN, CDR2 SYDVKM. V lost 4 bases and J lost 2; bases outside the gene matches: 22. CDR3 length equals 21 residues. The CDR3, as DNA: TGTGCCAGCAGTTCGCTCCAGTCATCTGGACAGGGGGCACCTATAACCTACGAGCAGTACTTC. This encodes CASSSLQSSGQGAPITYEQYF.

The sample holds one count of this clone. The CDR3 sequence: CASSFRGTGTYEQYF. CDR3 bases: TGTGCCAGCAGTTTCAGAGGGACAGGTACCTACGAGCAGTACTTC. This chain uses TRBV27 with TRBJ2-7, with TRBD1 matching over 8 bases. Germline-derived CDR1 and CDR2 are MNHEY and SMNVEV (reference sequence). The CDR3 spans 15 residues. V was pared by 3 bases and J by 2 bases, with 6 bases of the junction left unmatched.

This chain joins TRBV6-5 and TRBJ2-2, with D perhaps TRBD1 (6 bases). Germline CDR1 and CDR2: MNHEY and SVGAGI. The length of the CDR3 is 13 residues. The CDR3 protein is CACRGVGTGELFF. DNA of the CDR3: TGTGCTTGCAGGGGCGTTGGAACCGGGGAGCTGTTTTTT.

This chain connects TRBV5-1 to TRBJ1-1, with 7 nucleotides matching TRBD1. CDR1 and CDR2 from the germline V gene are SGHRS and YFSETQ. This CDR3 comprises 15 residues. J was trimmed by 0 bases and V by 4 bases; bases with no gene match: 6. CDR3 protein: CASSNTGAVNTEAFF. CDR3 DNA sequence: TGCGCCAGCAGCAATACAGGGGCCGTGAACACTGAAGCTTTCTTT.

The sample holds a few counts of this clone. This chain joins TRBV29-1 and TRBJ1-2; no clear D. Germline CDR1 reads SQVTM; CDR2 reads ANQGSEA. The CDR3 runs 13 residues. In DNA, the CDR3 is TGCAGTTGGGAGAAGCGGTCTAACTATGGCTACACCTTC. Translation gives CSWEKRSNYGYTF. The full variable domain, with the rest looked up from reference TRBV29-1 and TRBJ1-2, is SAVISQKPSRDICQRGTSLTIQCQVDSQVTMMFWYRQQPGQSLTLIATANQGSEATYESGFVIDKFPISRPNLTFSTLTVSNMSPEDSSIYLCSWEKRSNYGYTFGSGTRLTVV.

This clone occurred once. Other DNA sequences in this sample translate to the same CDR3. The genes are TRBV12-3 or TRBV12-4 and TRBJ1-2, with TRBD1 matching 8 bases. This CDR3 spans 12 amino acids. The V segment lost 6 bases and the J segment 8 bases; nucleotides outside the gene matches: 5. The CDR3 region is CASSLQGEGYTF. CDR3 sequence (DNA): TGTGCCAGCAGCCTACAGGGGGAGGGCTACACCTTC.

This chain links TRBV11-3 with TRBJ1-1; TRBD1 is a possible D gene (6 bases). The CDR3 runs 14 residues. V lost 4 bases, J lost 7 bases, and 16 bases lay in between. CDR1 is SGHNT and CDR2 is YENEEA in the germline V gene. CDR3 sequence: CASSSRAGAGEAFF. The CDR3, as DNA: TGTGCCAGCAGCTCTAGGGCAGGGGCAGGTGAAGCTTTCTTT. The whole variable domain, remainder taken from reference TRBV11-3 and TRBJ1-1, is EAGVVQSPRYKIIEKKQPVAFWCNPISGHNTLYWYLQNLGQGPELLIRYENEEAVDDSQLPKDRFSAERLKGVDSTLKIQPAELGDSAVYLCASSSRAGAGEAFFGQGTRLTVV.